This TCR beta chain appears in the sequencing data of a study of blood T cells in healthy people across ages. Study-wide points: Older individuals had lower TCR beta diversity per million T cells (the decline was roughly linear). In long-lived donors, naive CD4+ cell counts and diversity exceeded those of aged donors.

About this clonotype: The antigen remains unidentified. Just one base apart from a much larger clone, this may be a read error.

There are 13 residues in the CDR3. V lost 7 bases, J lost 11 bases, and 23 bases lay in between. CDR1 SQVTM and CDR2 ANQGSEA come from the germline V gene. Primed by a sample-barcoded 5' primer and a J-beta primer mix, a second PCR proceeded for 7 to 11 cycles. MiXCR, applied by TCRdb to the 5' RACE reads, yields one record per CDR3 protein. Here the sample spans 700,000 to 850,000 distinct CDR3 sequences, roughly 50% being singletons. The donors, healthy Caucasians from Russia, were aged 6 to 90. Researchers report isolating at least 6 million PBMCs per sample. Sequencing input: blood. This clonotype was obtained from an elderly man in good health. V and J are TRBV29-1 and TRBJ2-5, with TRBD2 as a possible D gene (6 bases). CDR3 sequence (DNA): TGCAGCGCCCGACAGTCCTCGGGGGTCGTGCAGTACTTC. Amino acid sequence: CSARQSSGVVQYF. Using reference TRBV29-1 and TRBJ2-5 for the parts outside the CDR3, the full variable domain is SAVISQKPSRDICQRGTSLTIQCQVDSQVTMMFWYRQQPGQSLTLIATANQGSEATYESGFVIDKFPISRPNLTFSTLTVSNMSPEDSSIYLCSARQSSGVVQYFGPGTRLLVL.